A single sample is the source of the 32 T cell receptor delta chains below, sequenced in a study of γδ T cells in repeated Plasmodium falciparum infection. Gammadelta T cells were flow-sorted from PBMC into Vgamma9/Vdelta2+ and Vdelta2-negative populations for bulk analysis. TCRdb reran clone calling via CATT on the multiplex PCR reads. The profile shows under 65,000 delta-chain clones, approximately 1.5% of them singletons. The sequenced material came from gamma-delta T cells from blood. These receptors all come from a pool of human donors (malaria-infected and uninfected, not separated).

To note about this clone: TCRdb shows a much larger clone's protein in place of this DNA's translation, and the two differ at residue 15, likely through a read error; the protein shown is translated from the DNA. Here the CDR3 reads CALGDQLFSGARRPPIF. DNA of the CDR3: TGTGCTCTTGGGGATCAGCTTTTTTCGGGAGCGCGCAGACCCCCGATCTTT. TRDV1 is the V gene, and the J gene was not called; the table gives TRDD3 as D, unverified against the DNA. Germline CDR1 and CDR2: TSWWSYY and QGS. This CDR3 region has 17 residues.

As for this clone: A far larger clone differs by one base, so this is likely a read error. Other DNA sequences from this sample encode an identical CDR3 as well. The V gene call is TRDV1, and the J gene call is absent; TRDD3, the table's D call, was not compared with the DNA. Per germline, CDR1 TSWWSYY and CDR2 QGS. The CDR3 runs 23 residues. This chain's CDR3 is CALGVLPGPRKPTGGLFTDKLIF. The CDR3 DNA reads TGTGCTCTTGGGGTCCTACCGGGTCCACGTAAACCCACTGGGGGATTATTCACCGATAAGCTCATCTTT.

On this clone: One base separates it from a far larger clone, so it is likely a read error. Other DNA sequences in the same sample also yield this CDR3. This chain joins TRDV2 and TRDJ3, with 13 bases aligning to TRDD3. Matching the DNA to germline supplied the J gene, which TCRdb does not give. Germline loops: CDR1 GEAIGNYY, CDR2 EKD. The CDR3 has 19 amino acids. V gave up 7 bases and J gave up 0 bases; unmatched junction bases: 8. The DNA for the CDR3 is TGTGCCTGCGACGTACTGGGGGATACGAGCTCCTGGGACACCCGACAGATGTTTTTC. Its translation: CACDVLGDTSSWDTRQMFF.

The sample holds many counts of this clone. The gene calls are TRDV1 and TRDJ1; D unclear. The germline V and J ends were trimmed by 0 bases and 0 bases, with 5 bases remaining between them. This CDR3 has 14 amino acids. Germline V gene sequence: CDR1 TSWWSYY, CDR2 QGS. CDR3 sequence reads: CALGELLYTDKLIF. The CDR3 DNA reads TGTGCTCTTGGGGAACTTCTGTACACCGATAAACTCATCTTT.

This clone occurred a few times. The protein recorded in TCRdb matches a much larger clone and deviates from this DNA's translation at residue 3, suggesting a read error; the protein here is obtained by translating the DNA. The rearrangement uses TRDV1 and TRDJ1; 9 bases align to TRDD2. The J gene comes from matching the DNA to germline here; TCRdb lacks it. This CDR3 comprises 20 residues. The V gene's germline CDR1 is TSWWSYY and CDR2 QGS. The CDR3 is CAPGDFSFLRDWVGTDKLIF. The DNA of the CDR3 is TGTGCTCCTGGGGACTTCTCCTTCCTACGAGACTGGGTGGGAACCGATAAACTCATCTTT.

Worth noting for this clone: This DNA's translation differs at residue 18 from TCRdb's protein, which comes from a much larger clone; a read error is likely, and the protein shown is translated from the DNA. The V gene is TRDV1; the J gene was not called; the table's D gene call, TRDD3, was not cross checked with the DNA. Germline CDR1 TSWWSYY, CDR2 QGS. The CDR3 sequence is 20 residues long. CDR3 DNA sequence: TGTGCTCTTGGGGAACCCAGCCCTCCCAAATACTGGGGGCTCACCGATAAATTCATCTTT. Amino acids: CALGEPSPPKYWGLTDKFIF.

With regard to this clone: For this DNA, TCRdb reports the protein of a much larger clone, which diverges at residue 14, most likely from a read error; the protein presented here is translated directly from the DNA. V gene TRDV1 combines with J gene TRDJ1; unclear D gene. The CDR3 sequence is 23 residues long. Germline V gene lookup returns CDR1 TSWWSYY and CDR2 QGS. The CDR3 is CALGEDPSPLYKSSSPYTDELIF. In nucleotides, the CDR3 is TGTGCTCTTGGGGAAGACCCGTCCCCTCTCTATAAGTCATCCTCCCCGTACACCGATGAACTCATCTTT.

This clone was seen repeatedly, ten times or more. The protein here is the DNA translation, as the TCRdb protein differs from it at residue 18. This sample includes further DNA sequences coding for the same CDR3. The chain carries TRDV1 and TRDJ1, with D maybe TRDD3 (6 bases). The CDR3 has 23 amino acids. The V end lost 0 bases, the J end lost 5 bases, and 37 bases lay between the germline ends. Germline-derived CDR1 and CDR2 are TSWWSYY and QGS. The CDR3 loop is CALGELGSMVGHHSPWGEDKLIF. CDR3 DNA: TGTGCTCTTGGGGAACTAGGCTCTATGGTTGGACACCACTCTCCCTGGGGAGAGGATAAACTCATCTTT.

This clone was detected a few times. A far larger clone differs by one base, so this is likely a read error. Other DNA sequences within the sample encode an identical CDR3. The CDR3 sequence is CALGEPPLTLIF. DNA for the CDR3: TGTGCTCTTGGGGAACCCCCTTTGACACTCATTTTT. V gene TRDV1 combines with J gene TRDJ1; D not certain. This CDR3 contains 12 residues. CDR1 and CDR2 (germline): TSWWSYY, QGS.

As concerns this clone: The protein TCRdb gives is from a much larger clone and does not agree with this DNA's translation at residue 15, likely a read error; the protein shown here comes from the DNA. The chain joins TRAV38-2/DV8 to TRDJ1; D possibly uses TRDD2 or TRDD3 (7 bases each). Germline matching of the DNA provided the J gene here, since TCRdb leaves it blank. The CDR3 loop spans 25 amino acids. Germline V gives CDR1 TSESDYY, CDR2 QEAYKQQN. V was pared by 5 bases and J by 1 base, with 45 bases between. For the CDR3, the DNA is TGTGCTTATAGTAGCTTTTCGACCTTCCTCCAATACCCGTACCGGGGGATCCGAGCCACCGATAAACTCATCTTT. It yields the protein CAYSSFSTFLQYPYRGIRATDKLIF.

In the case of this clone: This DNA's translation differs at residue 13 from TCRdb's protein, which comes from a much larger clone; a read error is likely, and the protein shown is translated from the DNA. This chain connects TRDV1 to TRDJ2; 10 bases are a match to TRDD3. No J segment appears in TCRdb, so it was assigned here by matching the sequence to germline. The CDR3 totals 20 residues. With V trimmed by 4 bases and J by 0 bases, 14 bases remained unmatched. Germline CDR1 and CDR2: TSWWSYY and QGS. The CDR3 nucleotides are TGTGCTCTTGGGGCTTCCTACGGGGGATACGGGGGCCCTTTGACAGCACAACTCTTCTTT. It codes for CALGASYGGYGGPLTAQLFF.

This clone was counted between two and nine times. A far bigger clonotype differs at one base, so this is likely a read error. The same CDR3 also results from other DNA sequences found in this sample. The chain employs TRDV2 and TRDJ1, with 13 bases that match TRDD3. Looked up from germline, CDR1 is GEAIGNYY and CDR2 is EKD. This CDR3 spans 21 amino acids. The CDR3: CACDIKNWGIRPSVYTDKLIF. DNA for the CDR3: TGTGCCTGTGACATCAAGAACTGGGGGATACGCCCCTCCGTTTACACCGACAAACTCATCTTT.

This clone was counted ten times or more. The chain uses TRDV1 and TRDJ1, with TRDD3 matching over 7 bases. The germline CDR1 and CDR2 sequences are TSWWSYY and QGS. The V and J ends lost 4 bases and 8 bases, in that order; junction bases with no gene match: 16. The CDR3 sequence is 16 residues long. CDR3 DNA: TGTGCTCTTGGGGGACCGTGGGGGGATCCGGGGAGGAAACTCATCTTT. Translation gives CALGGPWGDPGRKLIF.

Worth noting for this clone: The protein recorded in TCRdb matches a much larger clone and deviates from this DNA's translation at residue 10, suggesting a read error; the protein here is obtained by translating the DNA. The V and J genes are TRDV1 and TRDJ1; D is possibly TRDD3 (6 bases). As TCRdb names no J gene, one was assigned here on the basis of a DNA match to germline. V lost 2 bases and J 0 bases, leaving 22 bases between the germline ends. This CDR3 comprises 19 residues. Germline CDR1 TSWWSYY, CDR2 QGS. DNA for the CDR3: TGTGCTCTTGGGGAAGGCGCTGGGGCCTGGAGAGGGTACACCGATAAACTCATCTTT. Translating gives CALGEGAGAWRGYTDKLIF.

Concerning this clone: For this DNA, TCRdb reports the protein of a much larger clone, which diverges at residue 11, most likely from a read error; the protein presented here is translated directly from the DNA. This rearrangement joins TRDV1 to TRDJ1; the match to TRDD3 covers 7 bases. No J gene is reported in TCRdb; it was inferred here by comparing the DNA with germline. After removal of 2 bases from V and 4 bases from J, the junction contained 22 bases not matched to a gene. The CDR3 covers 20 residues. The germline gives CDR1 TSWWSYY, CDR2 QGS. For the CDR3, the DNA is TGTGCTCTTGGGGAATACAGGATGGGGGACGGAGTAACACCCTTCGATAAACTCATCTTT. It translates to CALGEYRMGDGVTPFDKLIF.

This clone was detected a few times. TCRdb's protein for this DNA is that of a much larger clone and differs from the translation at residue 18, likely a read error; the protein shown is the DNA translation. The chain combines TRDV2 with TRDJ1, with 8 bases identical to TRDD3. No J gene is reported in TCRdb; it was inferred here by comparing the DNA with germline. Germline-derived CDR1 and CDR2 are GEAIGNYY and EKD. The CDR3 contains 22 residues. The CDR3 reads CACDTDEGSQSTGGAYTGKLIF. The CDR3 DNA reads as TGTGCCTGTGACACCGACGAAGGAAGTCAGAGTACTGGGGGGGCCTACACCGGTAAACTCATCTTT.

Regarding this clone: The protein recorded in TCRdb matches a much larger clone and deviates from this DNA's translation at residue 8, suggesting a read error; the protein here is obtained by translating the DNA. The genes are TRDV2 and TRDJ3, with TRDD3 matching 8 bases. The J gene was missing in TCRdb and was found by matching the end of the DNA to germline. The CDR3 contains 18 residues. V was pared by 1 base and J by 0 bases, with 4 bases of the junction left unmatched. CDR1 and CDR2 from the germline V gene are GEAIGNYY and EKD. CDR3 loop: CACDTLGGTSWDTRQMFF. CDR3 nucleotides: TGTGCCTGTGACACACTGGGGGGTACCTCCTGGGACACCCGACAGATGTTTTTC.

This clone was seen a few times. A far larger clone is one nucleotide away, so this likely arose from a read error. Within the sample, other DNA sequences also encode this same CDR3. The chain is built from TRDV1 and TRDJ3, with D maybe TRDD3 (6 bases). The CDR3 sequence is 19 residues long. CDR1 and CDR2 (germline): TSWWSYY, QGS. The CDR3 here is CALGEELGLHSWDTRQMFF. CDR3 bases: TGTGCTCTCGGGGAAGAACTGGGCCTCCACTCCTGGGACACCCGACAGATGTTTTTC.

This clone was recorded at least ten times. A much larger clone lies one base from this, so it may be a read error. Because the CDR3's place on the DNA is in doubt, the DNA is left out and the CDR3 is given as listed by TCRdb. This chain links TRDV3 with TRDJ1; the D call of TRDD3 is as the table states it, not checked on the DNA. Germline loops: CDR1 TVYSNPD, CDR2 GDNSRS (reference sequence). With termini counted, the CDR3 has 18 amino acids. This chain's CDR3 is CAFGTEPYWGIDTDKLIF.

This clone showed up many times. This DNA's translation and the protein TCRdb lists, from a much larger clone, do not match at residue 16, likely due to a read error; the protein shown is translated from the DNA. The rearrangement uses TRAV38-2/DV8 and TRDJ1, with 7 bases identical to TRDD3. The CDR3 length is 17 residues. The V gene's germline CDR1 is TSESDYY and CDR2 QEAYKQQN. CDR3 coding DNA: TGTGCTTATAGGAGACTGGGGACGAGACCCTACACCGATAAACTCACCTTT. Its translation is CAYRRLGTRPYTDKLTF.

For this clone: This likely stems from a read error, as it lies one base from a far larger clone. The same CDR3 arises from other DNA sequences in this sample as well. The V gene is TRDV1; the J gene was not called; TRDD3, the D gene given by the table, was not confirmed from the DNA. The germline CDR1 and CDR2 sequences are TSWWSYY and QGS. The CDR3 loop spans 22 amino acids. CDR3 in amino acids: CALGAPSYPLLLQREYMGKLIF. CDR3 bases: TGTGCTCTTGGGGCACCTTCGTATCCATTACTGCTCCAGAGGGAATATATGGGTAAGCTCATCTTT.

This clone was found many times. The chain combines TRDV1 with TRDJ1; 13 bases match TRDD3. Per the germline V gene, CDR1 is TSWWSYY and CDR2 is QGS. With 1 base clipped from V and 0 bases from J, the junction kept 23 bases outside the gene matches. The CDR3 is 24 amino acids. In DNA form, the CDR3 reads TGTGCTCTTGGGGAACATTGTTCCTACAGGGGAGTACTGGGGGATACGCAGTACACCGATAAACTCATCTTT. Translation: CALGEHCSYRGVLGDTQYTDKLIF.

This clone was found a few times. TCRdb shows a much larger clone's protein in place of this DNA's translation, and the two differ at residue 13, likely through a read error; the protein shown is translated from the DNA. The chain uses TRDV3 and TRDJ1, with D unresolved. The J gene, left out of TCRdb, was set here by checking the DNA against germline. CDR3 length: 19 amino acids. Germline V CDR1 and CDR2: TVYSNPD, GDNSRS (reference sequence). Trimming took off 5 bases at V and 0 bases at J, with 31 bases between the two ends. CDR3 residues: CAQSGPSPPPPRHTDKLIF. The DNA of the CDR3 is TGTGCCCAGTCAGGTCCCTCCCCTCCACCCCCGAGGCACACCGATAAACTCATCTTT.

In this sample, this clone turned up a few times. For this DNA, TCRdb reports the protein of a much larger clone, which diverges at residue 17, most likely from a read error; the protein presented here is translated directly from the DNA. This rearrangement joins TRDV1 to TRDJ1, with 8 bases lining up with TRDD2. The J gene comes from matching the DNA to germline here; TCRdb lacks it. This CDR3 region has 25 residues. Germline lookup yields CDR1 TSWWSYY and CDR2 QGS. J was trimmed by 5 bases and V by 0 bases; bases with no gene match: 35. The CDR3 loop reads CALGELGPASYSWGFPSFLADKLIF. CDR3 nucleotide sequence: TGTGCTCTTGGGGAACTCGGGCCCGCTTCCTACAGCTGGGGATTCCCCTCGTTCCTAGCGGATAAACTCATCTTT.

In its sample, this clone was seen a few times. This likely stems from a read error, as it lies one base from a far larger clone. This sample also contains other DNA sequences that code for the same CDR3. The rearrangement uses TRDV1 and TRDJ1; 12 bases line up with TRDD3. This CDR3 region has 21 residues. V gave up 3 bases and J gave up 4 bases; unmatched junction bases: 21. The germline V gene encodes CDR1 TSWWSYY and CDR2 QGS. DNA for the CDR3: TGTGCTCTTGGGGAGCCGGCTTCCTACGTTGTGCTGGGGGATACGCTCGATAAACTCATCTTT. Encoded protein: CALGEPASYVVLGDTLDKLIF.

The table lists this clone with a few counts. This chain connects TRDV1 to TRDJ1, with TRDD3 matching over 9 bases. The ends lost 0 bases at V and 0 bases at J; junction bases unmatched: 11. The CDR3 spans 19 residues. The germline V gene has CDR1 TSWWSYY and CDR2 QGS. The CDR3 sequence is CALGELKFLGDCYTDKLIF. The CDR3 DNA follows: TGTGCTCTTGGGGAACTAAAGTTCCTGGGGGATTGTTACACCGATAAACTCATCTTT.

With regard to this clone: A far larger clone is one base from this, pointing to a likely read error. Additional DNA sequences in this sample encode the identical CDR3. V and J are TRDV1 and TRDJ1, with a weak D call TRDD3 (5 bases). TCRdb is silent on the J gene; assignment here came from matching the DNA to germline. CDR1 is TSWWSYY, CDR2 QGS, per germline. The CDR3 spans 21 residues. This CDR3 is CALGTSIQLTGTLRYTDKLIF. The CDR3 region has the DNA TGTGCTCTTGGGACCTCCATTCAACTCACGGGGACTCTCAGGTACACTGATAAACTCATCTTT.

About this clone: TCRdb assigns this DNA the protein of a much larger clone, which departs from its translation at residue 14; this likely reflects a read error, and the protein shown comes from translating the DNA. V is TRDV1 and J is TRDJ1; 8 nucleotides align to TRDD3. The J gene was missing in TCRdb and was found by matching the end of the DNA to germline. Trimming at V came to 1 base and at J to 0 bases, leaving 34 bases not matched to a gene. The length of the CDR3 is 26 residues. CDR1 and CDR2 from the germline V gene are TSWWSYY and QGS. CDR3 sequence (DNA): TGTGCTCTTGGGGAACCTTCACCCTTTTCTACGTTTATACCACTGGGGGCCCCGGCGTACACCGATAAACTCATCTTT. Translation gives CALGEPSPFSTFIPLGAPAYTDKLIF.

Ten or more counts support this clone. A far larger clone is one nucleotide away, so this likely arose from a read error. The sample contains more than one DNA sequence encoding this CDR3. The rearrangement uses TRDV1 and TRDJ1; 8 nucleotides agree with TRDD3. Germline-derived CDR1 and CDR2 are TSWWSYY and QGS. The CDR3 contains 15 residues. The CDR3 loop is CALGTNGIRGDKLIF. CDR3 nucleotide sequence: TGTGCCCTTGGGACTAACGGGATACGGGGTGATAAACTCATCTTT.

There are a few counts of this clone. The TCRdb protein comes from a much larger clone and disagrees with this DNA's translation at residue 12, likely due to a read error; the protein given here is derived from the DNA. CDR3 bases: TGTGCTCTTGGGGATGCCCGACTGGGGATCCATATCGATAAACTCATCTTT. Its translation is CALGDARLGIHIDKLIF. The rearrangement links TRDV1 to TRDJ1; TRDD3 matches at 7 bases. The CDR3 runs to 17 residues. Germline trimming cut 3 bases from V and 4 bases from J; bases unmatched to any gene: 14. Germline lookup yields CDR1 TSWWSYY and CDR2 QGS.

In regard to this clone: TCRdb shows a much larger clone's protein in place of this DNA's translation, and the two differ at residue 12, likely through a read error; the protein shown is translated from the DNA. The CDR3 reads CACDTYREEEDTRGYTDKLIF. The DNA of the CDR3 is TGTGCCTGTGACACATATCGGGAAGAAGAGGATACCCGGGGGTACACCGATAAACTCATCTTT. This sequence joins TRDV2 and TRDJ1; weak D call: TRDD3 (6 bases). The J gene, missing from TCRdb, was assigned here through DNA to germline matching. Germline-derived CDR1 and CDR2 are GEAIGNYY and EKD. This CDR3 contains 21 residues. The V gene lost 1 base and the J gene lost 0 bases, with 29 bases spanning the gap.

This clone has at least ten counts. Translating this DNA gives a protein that differs at residue 9 from the TCRdb one, which belongs to a much larger clone; a read error is likely, and the protein shown is this translation. The chain uses TRDV1 and TRDJ1; 10 nucleotides match TRDD3. In the absence of a J gene in TCRdb, the DNA was matched to germline to assign it here. The V and J ends lost 3 bases and 2 bases, in that order; junction bases with no gene match: 33. Germline CDR1 and CDR2: TSWWSYY and QGS. CDR3 length: 25 residues. CDR3 residues: CALGDSPTSEPQPRTGGLPTDKLIF. The CDR3, as DNA: TGTGCTCTTGGGGACTCTCCTACATCGGAACCCCAACCCCGTACTGGGGGATTACCAACCGATAAACTCATCTTT.